A single T cell receptor beta chain is shown here with its context. All enrollees were about 18 to 90 years old and from 20 to 25 US areas. Using immunoSEQ multiplex PCR, the repertoire was profiled, and TCRdb retains in-frame clones only, with some absent. The sample records about 190,000 clones, roughly nine tenths being singletons. The data stem from a study of blood T cell repertoires in COVID-19. Study at large: Samples representing acute and convalescent COVID-19 were sourced from the United States, Italy and Spain. T cells, B-cell-depleted T cells, or PBMCs supplied cDNA or gDNA.

The V gene end was trimmed by 10 bases and the J gene end by 9 bases; junction bases not matched to a gene: 11. This CDR3 has 13 residues. Material: PBMCs or T cells enriched from blood (not recorded which). This clonotype was obtained from a woman in her forties in a cohort exposed to, infected with or recovered from COVID-19 (not recorded which). The chain combines TRBV12-3 or TRBV12-4 with TRBJ2-1; 8 nucleotides match TRBD2. The chain's CDR3 is CANGLAPAAEQFF. The DNA for the CDR3 is TGTGCCAACGGACTAGCCCCCGCCGCTGAGCAGTTCTTC.